This record concerns one T cell receptor beta chain sequence. Its antigen is still unknown. The record originates from a study of identical twins. TCRdb fed the 5' RACE reads into MiXCR, producing one record per CDR3 protein. The sample lists 1.5 million or so distinct CDR3 sequences, under 35% seen once, with about 0.27% in the top ten. General study results and limits: Not following the same donors, the study drew its conclusions from cross-sectional statistical analysis. For zero-insertion analyses, partial confounding could come from invariant MAIT and iNKT cells.

The germline CDR1 and CDR2 sequences are LGHDT and YNNKEL (reference sequence). V lost 4 bases and J lost 0, with 16 bases in between. The CDR3 covers 18 residues. The clonotype originates from a newborn girl in good health. The chain has TRBV3-1 and TRBJ1-6; D is possibly TRBD1 (5 bases). The sequenced material came from cord blood. CDR3 residues: CASSRDPGRSSYNSPLHF. DNA for the CDR3: TGTGCCAGCAGCCGGGACCCCGGGCGCAGCTCCTATAATTCACCCCTCCACTTT. Full variable domain (missing parts from reference TRBV3-1 and TRBJ1-6): DTAVSQTPKYLVTQMGNDKSIKCEQNLGHDTMYWYKQDSKKFLKIMFSYNNKELIINETVPNRFSPKSPDKAHLNLHINSLELGDSAVYFCASSRDPGRSSYNSPLHFGNGTRLTVT.